Below are 9 T cell receptor beta chains sequenced from a single sample in a study of early T cells in non-severe SARS-CoV-2 infection. One entry per CDR3 protein, called by TCRdb with MiXCR from the 5' RACE reads. Here the sample spans nearly 55,000 distinct CDR3 sequences, about 8% being singletons. The material was whole blood, obtained at baseline. These receptors originate from an adult who was a healthcare worker with PCR-confirmed SARS-CoV-2 infection or an uninfected control (not recorded which).

The sample holds many counts of this clonotype. The chain uses TRBV7-2 and TRBJ2-2; D is unclear. The V end lost 3 bases, the J end lost 4 bases, and 9 bases lay between the germline ends. There are 14 residues in the CDR3. Germline CDR1 reads SGHTA; CDR2 reads FQGNSA. CDR3: CASSFPGLTGELFF. Here the CDR3 DNA reads TGTGCCAGCAGCTTCCCTGGTCTCACCGGGGAGCTGTTTTTT.

This clonotype was observed a few times. The V and J genes are TRBV12-3 or TRBV12-4 and TRBJ2-2; 9 nucleotides line up with TRBD2. There are 14 residues in the CDR3. V shed 7 bases, J shed 7 bases, and the junction held 7 bases outside the gene matches. As DNA, the CDR3 is TGTGCCAGCACGGTAGCGGGAGCCAACGGGGAGCTGTTTTTT. Its translation: CASTVAGANGELFF.

The V call is TRBV29-1, the J call TRBJ2-5, with D perhaps matching TRBD2 (5 bases). V gave up 4 bases and J gave up 5 bases, with 8 bases separating them. Germline CDR1 reads SQVTM; CDR2 reads ANQGSEA. The CDR3 spans 11 residues. The CDR3 here is CSVVAIETQYF. CDR3 sequence (DNA): TGCAGCGTTGTAGCGATTGAGACCCAGTACTTC.

This clonotype appeared many times. This chain joins TRBV29-1 and TRBJ2-1, with 10 nucleotides matching TRBD1. CDR1 and CDR2 from the germline V gene are SQVTM and ANQGSEA. Trimming removed 4 bases from V and 8 bases from J; junction bases left unmatched: 5. The CDR3 spans 13 residues. This CDR3 is CSVVDRGRYEQFF. CDR3 nucleotides: TGCAGCGTTGTGGACAGGGGGAGATATGAGCAGTTCTTC.

In this sample, this clonotype turned up many times. V usage is TRBV20-1 and J usage is TRBJ2-3; TRBD2 agrees at 8 bases. The CDR3 runs to 14 residues. The germline V gene has CDR1 DFQATT and CDR2 SNEGSKA (reference sequence). The CDR3 nucleotides read TGCAGCGCCGTAAGCGGGAGCGGCACAGATACGCAGTATTTT. Encoded protein: CSAVSGSGTDTQYF.

The table lists this clonotype with many counts. The V and J genes are TRBV12-3 or TRBV12-4 and TRBJ1-1, with no clear D. CDR3 length: 17 amino acids. The V end lost 3 bases, the J end lost 11 bases, and 28 bases lay between the germline ends. The CDR3 DNA is TGTGCCAGCAGTTTCGGGAGCGTGAAGCTTTCTGGTTTGCCTGCTTTCTTT. Amino acid sequence: CASSFGSVKLSGLPAFF.

This clonotype was detected only a few times. As DNA, the CDR3 is TGTGCCTGGAGTGTGAAGAACATTCAGTACTTC. Amino acids: CAWSVKNIQYF. The chain links TRBV30 to TRBJ2-4; D remains unclear. The CDR3 totals 11 residues. V was cut by 0 bases and J by 7 bases, with 4 bases left in between. Germline lookup yields CDR1 GTSNPN and CDR2 SVGIG (reference sequence).

This clonotype has just a few counts. This chain joins TRBV28 and TRBJ2-7; D not certain. The germline V gene encodes CDR1 MDHEN and CDR2 SYDVKM. The V end was cut by 4 bases, the J end by 3 bases, with 7 bases between. The CDR3 is 12 amino acids. Here the CDR3 reads CASSWGNYEQYF. The DNA for the CDR3 is TGTGCCAGCAGTTGGGGTAACTACGAGCAGTACTTC.

This clonotype was picked up many times. The chain combines TRBV20-1 with TRBJ2-1; the match to TRBD2 covers 12 bases. J was trimmed by 7 bases and V by 4 bases; bases with no gene match: 8. The CDR3 is 15 amino acids. CDR1 and CDR2 (germline): DFQATT, SNEGSKA (reference sequence). The CDR3 DNA is TGCAGTGCTACTCTACTAGCGGGAGGATGGAATGAGCAGTTCTTC. This codes for CSATLLAGGWNEQFF.